Presented here are 6 T cell receptor beta chains from one specimen sequenced in a study of OX40 agonist ivuxolimab in advanced cancers. Profiled with immunoSEQ multiplex PCR; TCRdb holds only in-frame clones, not every one. Of approximately 40,000 clones in the sample, roughly 83% are singletons; the top ten hold around 20%. Material: CD4+ or CD8+ T cells sorted from blood, obtained in a trial of the OX40 agonist ivuxolimab. Receptor source: an adult with an advanced solid tumor such as melanoma, head and neck, liver or kidney cancer.

The chain joins TRBV14 to TRBJ1-4; possible D gene TRBD1, 6 bases. Between the trimmed V and J ends, which lost 1 base and 8 bases, there was a span of 14 bases. The CDR3 is made up of 15 amino acids. Germline CDR1 and CDR2: SGHDN and FVKESK. The CDR3 here is CASSQVRGREEKLFF. The DNA for the CDR3 is TGTGCCAGCAGCCAAGTACGGGGGCGGGAGGAAAAACTGTTTTTT.

V is TRBV29-1 and J is TRBJ2-3, with 7 positions matching TRBD2. The length of the CDR3 is 14 residues. The junction had 10 bases not matched to a gene; V was cut back by 6 bases and J by 4 bases. Germline lookup yields CDR1 SQVTM and CDR2 ANQGSEA. CDR3 loop: CSVASGGGADTQYF. The CDR3 DNA follows: TGCAGCGTCGCGTCGGGGGGAGGCGCAGATACGCAGTATTTT.

The V gene is TRBV9, the J gene TRBJ2-1, with 7 bases identical to TRBD2. The V segment lost 3 bases and the J segment 4 bases; nucleotides outside the gene matches: 7. Germline CDR1 and CDR2: SGDLS and YYNGEE. CDR3 length: 15 residues. Here the CDR3 DNA reads TGTGCCAGCAGCGCTTCGGGGGGAGTTTACAATGAGCAGTTCTTC. Translated, it gives CASSASGGVYNEQFF.

This clone has just one count. The V and J genes are TRBV21-1 and TRBJ1-5. TRBV21-1 is assigned pseudogene status. The CDR3 runs 14 residues. This chain's CDR3 is CASSLAGDGQPQHF. The CDR3 DNA sequence: TGTGCCAGCAGCTTGGCCGGGGACGGTCAGCCCCAGCATTTT.

This clone came up a few times. V is TRBV5-4 and J is TRBJ2-3, with D possibly matching TRBD1 (7 bases). Trimming removed 0 bases at V and 5 bases at J, with 16 bases between. The CDR3 spans 16 residues. Germline assignment: CDR1 SGHNT and CDR2 YYREEE (reference sequence). The CDR3 DNA reads as TGTGCCAGCAGCTTGGAGGGGGCGGGGAGACAAGATACGCAGTATTTT. It encodes CASSLEGAGRQDTQYF.

J is TRBJ2-7 and V is TRBV9; 7 bases map to TRBD1. Germline V CDR1 and CDR2: SGDLS, YYNGEE. V shed 0 bases and J 3 bases; nucleotides not matched to a gene: 6. This CDR3 is 15 amino acids long. Here the CDR3 reads CASSVAPGQVYEQYF. The CDR3 DNA sequence: TGTGCCAGCAGCGTAGCCCCCGGACAGGTCTACGAGCAGTACTTC.